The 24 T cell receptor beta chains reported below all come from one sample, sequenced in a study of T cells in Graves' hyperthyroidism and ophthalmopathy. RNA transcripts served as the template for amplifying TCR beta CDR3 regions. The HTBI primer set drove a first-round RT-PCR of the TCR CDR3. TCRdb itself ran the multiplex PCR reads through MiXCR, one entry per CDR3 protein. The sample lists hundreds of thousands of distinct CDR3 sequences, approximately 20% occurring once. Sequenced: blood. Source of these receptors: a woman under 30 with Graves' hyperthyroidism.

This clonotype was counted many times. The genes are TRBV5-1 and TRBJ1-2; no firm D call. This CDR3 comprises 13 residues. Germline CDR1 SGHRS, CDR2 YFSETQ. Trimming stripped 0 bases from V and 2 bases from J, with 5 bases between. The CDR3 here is CASSLDTNYGYTF. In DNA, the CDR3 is TGCGCCAGCAGCTTGGACACGAACTATGGCTACACCTTC.

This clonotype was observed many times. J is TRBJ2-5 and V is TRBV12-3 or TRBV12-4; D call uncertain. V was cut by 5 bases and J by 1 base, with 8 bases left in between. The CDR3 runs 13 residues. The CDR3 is CASSRISQETQYF. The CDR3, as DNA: TGTGCCAGCAGTCGGATCTCCCAAGAGACCCAGTACTTC.

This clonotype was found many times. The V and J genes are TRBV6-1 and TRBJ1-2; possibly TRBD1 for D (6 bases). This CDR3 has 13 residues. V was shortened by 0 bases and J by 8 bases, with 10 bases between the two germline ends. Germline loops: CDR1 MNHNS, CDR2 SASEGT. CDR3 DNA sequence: TGTGCCAGCAGTGAAGCGGAGGGGGGAGGCTACACCTTC. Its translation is CASSEAEGGGYTF.

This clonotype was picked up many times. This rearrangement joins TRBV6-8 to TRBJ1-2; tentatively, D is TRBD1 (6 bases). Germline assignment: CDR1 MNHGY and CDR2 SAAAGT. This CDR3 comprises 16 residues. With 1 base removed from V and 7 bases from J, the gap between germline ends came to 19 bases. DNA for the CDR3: TGTGCCAGCAGTTACTGTGGGAACAGGGATTTCGGTGGCTACACCTTC. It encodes CASSYCGNRDFGGYTF.

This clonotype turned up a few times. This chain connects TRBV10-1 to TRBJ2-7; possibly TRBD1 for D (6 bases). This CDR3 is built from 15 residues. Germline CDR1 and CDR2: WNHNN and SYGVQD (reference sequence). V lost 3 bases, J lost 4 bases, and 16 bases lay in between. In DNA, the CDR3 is TGCGCCAGCAGTGAACAGGGAGTTCCCGGGTACGAGCAGTACTTC. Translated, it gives CASSEQGVPGYEQYF.

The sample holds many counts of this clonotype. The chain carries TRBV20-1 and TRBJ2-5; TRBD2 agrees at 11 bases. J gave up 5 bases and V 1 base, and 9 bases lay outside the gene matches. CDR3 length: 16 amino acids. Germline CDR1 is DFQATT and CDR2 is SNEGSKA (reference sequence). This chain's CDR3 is CSARGIAGGPPETQYF. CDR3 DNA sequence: TGCAGTGCTAGAGGCATAGCGGGGGGGCCGCCGGAGACCCAGTACTTC.

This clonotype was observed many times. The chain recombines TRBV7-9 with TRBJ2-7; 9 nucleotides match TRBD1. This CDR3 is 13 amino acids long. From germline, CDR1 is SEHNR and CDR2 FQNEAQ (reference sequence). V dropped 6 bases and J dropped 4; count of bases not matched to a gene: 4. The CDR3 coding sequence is TGTGCCAGCAGTTTGGACAGGGGTTACGAGCAGTACTTC. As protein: CASSLDRGYEQYF.

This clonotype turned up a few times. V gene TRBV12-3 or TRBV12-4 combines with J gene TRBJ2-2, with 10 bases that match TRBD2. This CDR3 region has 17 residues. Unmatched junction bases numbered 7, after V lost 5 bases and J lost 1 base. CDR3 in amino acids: CASSPTSGVRNTGELFF. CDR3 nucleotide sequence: TGTGCCAGCAGTCCTACTAGCGGGGTTCGGAACACCGGGGAGCTGTTTTTT.

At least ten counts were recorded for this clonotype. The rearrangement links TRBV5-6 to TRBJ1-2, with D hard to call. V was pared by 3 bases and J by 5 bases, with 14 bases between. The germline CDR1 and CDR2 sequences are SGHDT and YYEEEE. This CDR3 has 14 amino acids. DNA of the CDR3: TGTGCCAGCAGCTCCCGGTCCTTGGAGTATGGCTACACCTTC. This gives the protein CASSSRSLEYGYTF.

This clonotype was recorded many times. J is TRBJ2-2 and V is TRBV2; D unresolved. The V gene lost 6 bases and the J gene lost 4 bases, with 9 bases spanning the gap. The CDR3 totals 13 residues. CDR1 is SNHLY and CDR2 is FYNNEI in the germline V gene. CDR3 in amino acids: CASSASTTGELFF. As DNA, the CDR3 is TGTGCCAGCAGCGCCTCAACCACCGGGGAGCTGTTTTTT.

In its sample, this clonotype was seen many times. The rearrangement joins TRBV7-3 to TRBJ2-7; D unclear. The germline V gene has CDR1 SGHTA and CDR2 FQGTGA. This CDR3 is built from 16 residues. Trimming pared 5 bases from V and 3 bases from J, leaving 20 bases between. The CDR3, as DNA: TGTGCCAGCAGCCCATCCCTGGGAAAGGTGGGCTACGAGCAGTACTTC. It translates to CASSPSLGKVGYEQYF.

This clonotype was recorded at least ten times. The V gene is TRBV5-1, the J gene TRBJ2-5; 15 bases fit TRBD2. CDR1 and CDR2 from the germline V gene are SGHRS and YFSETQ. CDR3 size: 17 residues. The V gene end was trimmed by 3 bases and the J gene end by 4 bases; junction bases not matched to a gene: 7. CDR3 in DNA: TGCGCCAGCAGCTCGACCTGGACTAGCGGGGGGGCAGAGACCCAGTACTTC. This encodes CASSSTWTSGGAETQYF. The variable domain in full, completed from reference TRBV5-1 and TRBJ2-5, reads KAGVTQTPRYLIKTRGQQVTLSCSPISGHRSVSWYQQTPGQGLQFLFEYFSETQRNKGNFPGRFSGRQFSNSRSEMNVSTLELGDSALYLCASSSTWTSGGAETQYFGPGTRLLVL.

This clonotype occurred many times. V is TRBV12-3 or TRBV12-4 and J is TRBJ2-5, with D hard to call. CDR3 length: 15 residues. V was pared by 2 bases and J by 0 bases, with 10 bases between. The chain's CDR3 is CASSLYPLYQETQYF. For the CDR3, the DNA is TGTGCCAGCAGTTTATATCCGCTGTACCAAGAGACCCAGTACTTC.

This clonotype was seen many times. The CDR3 region has the DNA TGTGCCAGCAGCTTAGTTTCCCAAGAGACCCAGTACTTC. It codes for CASSLVSQETQYF. The rearrangement links TRBV7-8 to TRBJ2-5; D not certain. The CDR3 runs 13 residues. Germline CDR1 is SGHVS and CDR2 is FQNEAQ. With 1 base removed from V and 1 base from J, the gap between germline ends came to 4 bases.

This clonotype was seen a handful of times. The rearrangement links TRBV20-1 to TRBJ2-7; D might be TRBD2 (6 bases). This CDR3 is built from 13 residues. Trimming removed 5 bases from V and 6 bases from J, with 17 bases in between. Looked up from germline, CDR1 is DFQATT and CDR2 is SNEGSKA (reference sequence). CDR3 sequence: CSAGEVLATEQYF. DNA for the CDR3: TGCAGTGCTGGGGAGGTTTTAGCCACCGAGCAGTACTTC.

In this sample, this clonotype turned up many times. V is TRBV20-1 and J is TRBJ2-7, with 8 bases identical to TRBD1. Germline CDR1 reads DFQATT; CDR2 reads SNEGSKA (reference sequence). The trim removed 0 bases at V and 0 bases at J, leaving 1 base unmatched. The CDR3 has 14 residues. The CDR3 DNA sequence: TGCAGTGCTAGAGACACAGGGGGCTCCTACGAGCAGTACTTC. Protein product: CSARDTGGSYEQYF.

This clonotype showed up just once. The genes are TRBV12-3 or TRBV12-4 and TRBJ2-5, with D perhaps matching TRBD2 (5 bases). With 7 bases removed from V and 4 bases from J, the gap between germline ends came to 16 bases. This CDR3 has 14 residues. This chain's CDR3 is CASNQDGLRETQYF. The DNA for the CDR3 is TGTGCCAGCAATCAGGACGGACTTAGAGAGACCCAGTACTTC.

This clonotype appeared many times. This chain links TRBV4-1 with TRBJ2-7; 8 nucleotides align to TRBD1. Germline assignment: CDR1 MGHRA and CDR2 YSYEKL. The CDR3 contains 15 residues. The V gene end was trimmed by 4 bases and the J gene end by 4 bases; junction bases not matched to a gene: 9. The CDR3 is CASSLRAGGWYEQYF. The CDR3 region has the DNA TGCGCCAGCAGCCTTCGCGCAGGGGGCTGGTACGAGCAGTACTTC.

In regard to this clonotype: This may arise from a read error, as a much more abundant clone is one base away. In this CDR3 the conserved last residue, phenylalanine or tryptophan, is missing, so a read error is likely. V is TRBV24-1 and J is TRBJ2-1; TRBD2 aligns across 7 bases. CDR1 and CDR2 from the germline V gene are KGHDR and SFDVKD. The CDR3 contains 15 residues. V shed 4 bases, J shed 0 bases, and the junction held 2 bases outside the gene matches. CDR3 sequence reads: CATSEGGSSYNEQFV. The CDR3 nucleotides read TGTGCCACCAGTGAGGGGGGGAGCTCCTACAATGAGCAGTTCGTC.

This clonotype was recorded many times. The CDR3, as DNA: TGTGCCACCAGTGACAACCTCGATGGCTACACCTTC. Its translation is CATSDNLDGYTF. The gene calls are TRBV24-1 and TRBJ1-2; D is undetermined. Germline V gene data show CDR1 as KGHDR and CDR2 as SFDVKD. The CDR3 sequence is 12 residues long. V was clipped by 4 bases and J by 6 bases, with 8 bases between them.

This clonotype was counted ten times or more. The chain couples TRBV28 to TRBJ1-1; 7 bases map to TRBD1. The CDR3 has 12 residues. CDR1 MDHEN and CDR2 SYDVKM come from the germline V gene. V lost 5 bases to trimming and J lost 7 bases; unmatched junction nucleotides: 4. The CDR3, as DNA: TGTGCCAGCAGTCCCCGGGACAGTGAAGCTTTCTTT. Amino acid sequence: CASSPRDSEAFF. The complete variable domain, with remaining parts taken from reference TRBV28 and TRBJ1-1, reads DVKVTQSSRYLVKRTGEKVFLECVQDMDHENMFWYRQDPGLGLRLIYFSYDVKMKEKGDIPEGYSVSREKKERFSLILESASTNQTSMYLCASSPRDSEAFFGQGTRLTVV.

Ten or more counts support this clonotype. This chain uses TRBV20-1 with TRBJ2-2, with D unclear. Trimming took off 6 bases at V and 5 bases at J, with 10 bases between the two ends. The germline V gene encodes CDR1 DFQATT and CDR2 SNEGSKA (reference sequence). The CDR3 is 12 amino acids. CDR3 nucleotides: TGCAGTGCCAACCTTTTAACCGGGGAGCTGTTTTTT. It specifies CSANLLTGELFF.

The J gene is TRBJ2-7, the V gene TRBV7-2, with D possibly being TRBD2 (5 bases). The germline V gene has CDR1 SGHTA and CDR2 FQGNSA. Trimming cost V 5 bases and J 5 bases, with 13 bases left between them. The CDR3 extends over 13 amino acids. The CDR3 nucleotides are TGTGCCAGCAGCCTAGGAGGTAATCACGAGCAGTACTTC. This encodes CASSLGGNHEQYF. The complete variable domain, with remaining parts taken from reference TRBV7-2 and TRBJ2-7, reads GAGVSQSPSNKVTEKGKDVELRCDPISGHTALYWYRQSLGQGLEFLIYFQGNSAPDKSGLPSDRFSAERTGGSVSTLTIQRTQQEDSAVYLCASSLGGNHEQYFGPGTRLTVT.

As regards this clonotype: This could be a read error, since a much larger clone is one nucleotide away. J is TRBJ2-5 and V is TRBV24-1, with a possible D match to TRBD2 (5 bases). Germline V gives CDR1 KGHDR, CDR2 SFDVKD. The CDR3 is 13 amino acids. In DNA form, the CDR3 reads TGTGTCACCAGTGACTTGCGAGGGGAGACCCAGTACTTC. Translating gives CVTSDLRGETQYF.